The clone carrying this T cell receptor beta chain has only a few counts. Its antigen remains unidentified. The data belong to a study of identical twins. MiXCR, run by TCRdb on the 5' RACE reads, gives a single entry per CDR3 protein. The sample lists 1.5 million to 2 million distinct CDR3 sequences, about 31% seen once, with about 0.3% in the top ten. Only healthy Caucasians were enrolled as donors. Overall study findings and caveats: In drawing conclusions, the study used cross-sectional statistical analysis and did not follow the same donors. Weaker excess twin sharing was observed in beta out-of-frame sequences. Reduced insertions were recorded for abundant cord blood beta clonotypes, with no such pattern in memory repertoires.

The length of the CDR3 is 16 residues. Per germline, CDR1 SGHRS and CDR2 YFSETQ. V lost 0 bases, J lost 0 bases, and 13 bases lay in between. The sequence was obtained from a newborn girl in good health. This chain links TRBV5-1 with TRBJ2-7; no definite D call. The sequencing sample was made of cord blood. In nucleotides, the CDR3 is TGCGCCAGCAGCTTGGTGGCACCGCGGAACTCCTACGAGCAGTACTTC. Protein sequence: CASSLVAPRNSYEQYF.